Listed below are T cell receptor beta chains from one sample, sequenced in a study of T cell repertoires in cytomegalovirus infection. TCRdb used MiXCR to reprocess the reads, holding one entry per CDR3 protein. The table lists fewer than 200,000 distinct CDR3 sequences, 14% of them singletons, with 27% in the top ten. Input material: PBMCs. The receptors stem from a human donor in good health (CMV status not recorded). Some clones in this sample may be carry-over from other donors' samples. Each CDR3 is given with its conserved first and last residue. A D gene is named only where the DNA matches it firmly. Where a row states a size, it is once, few, many or the class of an expanded clone; other rows omit it.

j_call d_call clone_size v_call cdr3_nt cdr3_aa
TRBJ1-4 . . TRBV5-5 TGTGCCAGCAGCGAGGACCCCCGGCGGGAAAAACTGTTTTTT CASSEDPRREKLFF
TRBJ2-7 . many TRBV7-9 TGTGCCAGCAGTTGGGACGTTTCCTACGAGCAGTACTTC CASSWDVSYEQYF
TRBJ2-1 . many TRBV14 TGTGCCAGCAGCCAAGATTGGAGAATGGGGCAGTTCTTC CASSQDWRMGQFF
TRBJ2-1 . . TRBV7-3 TGTGCCAGCAGCTTAACTTTTAATAGCTTGGATGAGCAGTTCTTC CASSLTFNSLDEQFF
TRBJ2-1 TRBD1 few TRBV5-1 TGCGCCAGCAGCCAGGGACAGGCCGGCTACAATGAGCAGTTCTTC CASSQGQAGYNEQFF
TRBJ1-5 TRBD1 . TRBV29-1 TGCAGCGTTGGACAGGGCTTAAATCAGCCCCAGCATTTT CSVGQGLNQPQHF
TRBJ1-2 . many TRBV7-9 TGTGCCAGCAGCTTCGCGGGACGATCTAACTATGGCTACACCTTC CASSFAGRSNYGYTF
TRBJ1-1 . many TRBV4-1 TGCGCCAGCAGCCAAGTACCTGGGACACCTACCATTTACACTGAAGCTTTCTTT CASSQVPGTPTIYTEAFF
TRBJ2-3 TRBD1 once TRBV29-1 TGCAGCGCCACTGACAGGGCGGATACGCAGTATTTT CSATDRADTQYF
TRBJ2-1 . few TRBV5-1 TGCGCCAGCAGCTTGAGAATCGACAGGTACAATGAGCAGTTCTTC CASSLRIDRYNEQFF
TRBJ2-7 TRBD2 few TRBV7-6 TGTGCCAGCAGCTTAGCGGGAGCGGGCTTCGGCGGGAGGTACGAGCAGTACTTC CASSLAGAGFGGRYEQYF
TRBJ2-3 . many TRBV7-2 TGTGCCAGCAGCTTAAGAGCTGAACTAGCTGTTGGTACGCAGTATTTT CASSLRAELAVGTQYF
TRBJ2-7 TRBD1 few TRBV25-1 TGTGCCAGTCGGACAGGGCTGTTCGAGCAGTACTTC CASRTGLFEQYF
TRBJ1-2 . . TRBV11-2 TGTGCCAGCAGCTTATTGGGAAGGGGCTACACCTTC CASSLLGRGYTF
TRBJ1-1 . . TRBV7-8 TGTGCCAGCAGCTTTGAGCTCGGAGGGAAACGTGAAGCTTTCTTT CASSFELGGKREAFF
TRBJ2-7 TRBD2 many TRBV7-2 TGTGCCAGCAGCCTGATCGGGACTAGCGGCTACGAGCAGTACTTC CASSLIGTSGYEQYF
TRBJ1-6 . many TRBV27 TGTGCCAGCAGTTTCTCGGAGTGGAATTCACCCCTCCACTTT CASSFSEWNSPLHF
TRBJ2-3 TRBD2 many TRBV7-3 TGTGCCAGCAGCTTGGGGCCGACTAGCGGCTACACAGATACGCAGTATTTT CASSLGPTSGYTDTQYF
TRBJ1-1 . few TRBV7-8 TGTGCCAGCAGCTTGGGCGGGAATGAAGCTTTCTTT CASSLGGNEAFF
TRBJ1-5 . . TRBV28 TGTGCCAGCAGCGTCGATGGGAGTAACAATCAGCCCCAGCATTTT CASSVDGSNNQPQHF
TRBJ2-1 . . TRBV24-1 TGTGCCACCAGTGATTCACAGATAGGACTCGATGAGCAGTTCTTC CATSDSQIGLDEQFF
TRBJ2-5 TRBD2 many TRBV6-5 TGTGCCAGCAGTTACCTAGCGGAATACCAAGAGACCCAGTACTTC CASSYLAEYQETQYF